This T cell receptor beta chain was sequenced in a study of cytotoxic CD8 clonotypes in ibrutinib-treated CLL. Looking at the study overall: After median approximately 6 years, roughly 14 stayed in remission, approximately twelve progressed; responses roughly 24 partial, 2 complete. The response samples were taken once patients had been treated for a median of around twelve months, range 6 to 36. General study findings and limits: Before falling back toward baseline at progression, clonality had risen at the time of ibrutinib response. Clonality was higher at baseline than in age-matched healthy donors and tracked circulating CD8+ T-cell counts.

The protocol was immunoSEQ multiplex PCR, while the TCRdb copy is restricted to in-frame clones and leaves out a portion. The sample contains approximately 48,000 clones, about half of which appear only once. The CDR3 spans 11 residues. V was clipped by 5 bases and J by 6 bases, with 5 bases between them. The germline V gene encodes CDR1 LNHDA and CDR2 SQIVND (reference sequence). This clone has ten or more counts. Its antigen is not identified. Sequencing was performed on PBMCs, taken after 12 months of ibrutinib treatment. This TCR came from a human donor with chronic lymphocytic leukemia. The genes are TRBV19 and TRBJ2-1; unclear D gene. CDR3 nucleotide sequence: TGTGCCAGTAGTCTGGGCAATGAGCAGTTCTTC. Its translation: CASSLGNEQFF.